This TCR beta chain was retrieved from a study of T-cell reconstitution after alpha-beta-depleted transplantation in children. Findings of the study overall: After transplant, high TCRbeta diversity at day 60 in some patients arose from surviving recipient T cells and thymic progenitors. In patients about two months after transplant, alpha-beta T cells reportedly arose from several hundred expanded graft clones. At the one-year point after transplant, T-cell counts and TCRbeta diversity were found to come mostly from T cells that had been newly produced.

Construction of the TCRbeta library involved unique molecular identifiers. MiXCR was run by TCRdb on the PCR reads, yielding one entry per CDR3 protein. The sample consists of a few hundred thousand distinct CDR3 sequences, 25% to 30% of them appearing once. This clonotype was observed a handful of times. What it recognizes is unknown. The source of this sequence is a boy younger than two with Wiskott-Aldrich syndrome, due to receive a stem cell transplant. Here the sequenced sample was PBMCs, taken before TCRalphabeta/CD19-depleted stem cell transplant.

CDR3 DNA: TGTGCCAGCAGTCCCCGTAGCGGGGTGGGAGATACGCAGTATTTT. It yields the protein CASSPRSGVGDTQYF. This sequence joins TRBV2 and TRBJ2-3, with 8 bases aligning to TRBD2. Trimming took 5 bases from V and 5 from J; bases not matched to a gene: 9. The germline CDR1 and CDR2 sequences are SNHLY and FYNNEI. The CDR3 spans 15 residues.